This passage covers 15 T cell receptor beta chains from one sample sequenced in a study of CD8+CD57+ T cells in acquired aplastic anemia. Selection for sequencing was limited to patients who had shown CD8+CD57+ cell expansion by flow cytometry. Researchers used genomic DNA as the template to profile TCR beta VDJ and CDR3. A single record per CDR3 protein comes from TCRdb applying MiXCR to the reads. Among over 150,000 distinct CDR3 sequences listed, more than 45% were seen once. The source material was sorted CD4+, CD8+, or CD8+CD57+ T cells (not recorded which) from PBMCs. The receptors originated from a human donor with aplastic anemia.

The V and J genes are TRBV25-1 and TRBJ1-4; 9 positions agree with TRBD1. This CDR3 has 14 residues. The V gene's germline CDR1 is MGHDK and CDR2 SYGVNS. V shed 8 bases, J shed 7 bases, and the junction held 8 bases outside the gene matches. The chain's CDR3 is CASGTPTGGEKLFF. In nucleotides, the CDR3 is TGTGCCAGCGGCACGCCGACAGGGGGTGAAAAACTGTTTTTT.

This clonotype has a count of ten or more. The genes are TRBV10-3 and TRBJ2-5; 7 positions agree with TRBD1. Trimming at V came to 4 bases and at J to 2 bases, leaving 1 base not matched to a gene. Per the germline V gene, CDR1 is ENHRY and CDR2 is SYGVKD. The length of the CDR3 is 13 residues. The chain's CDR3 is CAISGTGQETQYF. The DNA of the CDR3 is TGTGCCATCAGTGGGACAGGACAAGAGACCCAGTACTTC.

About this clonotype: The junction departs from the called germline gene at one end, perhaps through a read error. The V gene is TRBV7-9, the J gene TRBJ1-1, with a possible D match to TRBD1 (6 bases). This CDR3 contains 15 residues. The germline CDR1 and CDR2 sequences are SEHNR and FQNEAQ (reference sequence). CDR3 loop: CTSSPATGVNTEAFF. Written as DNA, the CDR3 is TGTACCAGCTCACCCGCGACAGGAGTGAACACTGAAGCTTTCTTT.

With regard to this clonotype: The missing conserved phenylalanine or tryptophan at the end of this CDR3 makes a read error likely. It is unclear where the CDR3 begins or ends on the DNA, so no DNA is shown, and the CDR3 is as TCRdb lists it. CDR3 sequence reads: CASSPTPQ. The chain joins TRBV19 to TRBJ1-1; the DNA was not used to check the table's D call, TRBD1. Per germline, CDR1 LNHDA and CDR2 SQIVND (reference sequence). Ends included, the CDR3 has 8 residues.

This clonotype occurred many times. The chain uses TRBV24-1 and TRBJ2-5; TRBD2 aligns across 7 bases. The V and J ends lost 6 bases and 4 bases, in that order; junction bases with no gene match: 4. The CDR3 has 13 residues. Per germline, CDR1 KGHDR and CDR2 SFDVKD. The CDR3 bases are TGTGCCACCAGTCAGGGCGGGGGAGAGACCCAGTACTTC. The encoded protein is CATSQGGGETQYF.

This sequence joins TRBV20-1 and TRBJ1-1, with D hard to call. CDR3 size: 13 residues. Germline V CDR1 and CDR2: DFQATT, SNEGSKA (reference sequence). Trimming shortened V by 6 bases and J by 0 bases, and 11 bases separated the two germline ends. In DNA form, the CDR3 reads TGCAGTGCCCTATCCGGCCTGAACACTGAAGCTTTCTTT. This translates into CSALSGLNTEAFF.

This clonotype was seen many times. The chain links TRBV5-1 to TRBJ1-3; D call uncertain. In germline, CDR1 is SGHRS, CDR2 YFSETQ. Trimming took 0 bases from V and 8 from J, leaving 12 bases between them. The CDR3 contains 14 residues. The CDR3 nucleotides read TGCGCCAGCAGCTTGGCCCAAATCGGGGACACCATATATTTT. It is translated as CASSLAQIGDTIYF. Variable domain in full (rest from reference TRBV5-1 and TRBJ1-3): KAGVTQTPRYLIKTRGQQVTLSCSPISGHRSVSWYQQTPGQGLQFLFEYFSETQRNKGNFPGRFSGRQFSNSRSEMNVSTLELGDSALYLCASSLAQIGDTIYFGEGSWLTVV.

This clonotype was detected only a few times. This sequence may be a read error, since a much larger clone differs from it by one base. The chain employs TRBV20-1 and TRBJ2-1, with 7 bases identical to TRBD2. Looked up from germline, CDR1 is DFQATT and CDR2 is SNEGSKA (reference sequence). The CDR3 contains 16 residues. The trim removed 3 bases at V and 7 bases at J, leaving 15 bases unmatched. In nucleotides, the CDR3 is TGCAGTGCTAGCGACCTCTTCGGGCGGGGGTTTAATGAGCAGTTCTTC. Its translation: CSASDLFGRGFNEQFF.

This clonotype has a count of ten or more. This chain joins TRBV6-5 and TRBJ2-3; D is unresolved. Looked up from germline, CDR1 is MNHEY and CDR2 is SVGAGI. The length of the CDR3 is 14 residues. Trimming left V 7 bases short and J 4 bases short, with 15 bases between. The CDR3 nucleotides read TGTGCCAGCACCCTCACGAAGAGTCCAGATACGCAGTATTTT. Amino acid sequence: CASTLTKSPDTQYF.

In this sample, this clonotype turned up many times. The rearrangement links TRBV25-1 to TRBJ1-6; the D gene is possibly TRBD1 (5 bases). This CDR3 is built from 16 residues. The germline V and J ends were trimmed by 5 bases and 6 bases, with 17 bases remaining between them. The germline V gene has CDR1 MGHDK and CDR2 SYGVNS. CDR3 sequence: CASSPGAANFNSPLHF. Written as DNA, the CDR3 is TGTGCCAGCAGTCCCGGGGCAGCAAATTTTAATTCACCCCTCCACTTT.

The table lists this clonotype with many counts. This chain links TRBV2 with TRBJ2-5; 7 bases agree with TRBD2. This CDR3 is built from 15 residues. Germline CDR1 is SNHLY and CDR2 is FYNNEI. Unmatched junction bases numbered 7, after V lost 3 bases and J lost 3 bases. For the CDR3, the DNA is TGTGCCAGCAGTGAGGGGGGAGCGGGGAAAGAGACCCAGTACTTC. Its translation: CASSEGGAGKETQYF.

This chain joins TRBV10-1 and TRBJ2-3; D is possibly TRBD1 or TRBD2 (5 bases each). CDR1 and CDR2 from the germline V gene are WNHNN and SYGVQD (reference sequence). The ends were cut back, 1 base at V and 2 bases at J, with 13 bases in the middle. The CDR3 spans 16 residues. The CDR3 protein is CASSELGRDDTDTQYF. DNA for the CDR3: TGCGCCAGCAGTGAGTTGGGTAGGGACGACACAGATACGCAGTATTTT.

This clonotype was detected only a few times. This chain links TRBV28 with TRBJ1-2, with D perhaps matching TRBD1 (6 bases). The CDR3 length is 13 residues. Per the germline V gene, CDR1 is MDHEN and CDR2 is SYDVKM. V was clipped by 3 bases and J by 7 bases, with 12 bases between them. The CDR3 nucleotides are TGTGCCAGCAGTTTGATACAGGGATTTGGCTACACCTTC. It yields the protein CASSLIQGFGYTF.

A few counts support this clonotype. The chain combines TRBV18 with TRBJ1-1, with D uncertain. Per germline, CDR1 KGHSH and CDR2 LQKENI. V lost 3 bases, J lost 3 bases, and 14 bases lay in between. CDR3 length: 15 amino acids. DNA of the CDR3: TGTGCCAGCTCACCGAAGTCCTCAGCCGACACTGAAGCTTTCTTT. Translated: CASSPKSSADTEAFF.

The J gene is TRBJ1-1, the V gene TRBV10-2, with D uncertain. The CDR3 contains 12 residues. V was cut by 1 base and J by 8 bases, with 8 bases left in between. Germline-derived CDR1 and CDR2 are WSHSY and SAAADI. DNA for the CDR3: TGCGCCAGCAGTGAGTGGGGATCGGAAGCTTTCTTT. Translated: CASSEWGSEAFF.